The T cell receptor (beta chain) described here comes from a study of beta chain features in type 1 diabetes. Study-level findings and limits: For patients, the naive, central memory and Treg TCRB repertoires appeared more alike than for healthy donors. For Type 1 diabetes patients, all four CD4+ subsets carried TCRB CDR3s that were moderately but significantly shorter.

Reverse transcribing all isolated RNA meant expressed TCRB transcripts were sequenced. This table comes from immunoSEQ multiplex PCR, and its TCRdb copy is limited to in-frame clones, with some not included. This sample has roughly 500,000 clones, with approximately 30% found just once. Trimming took 4 bases from V and 3 from J; bases not matched to a gene: 11. The CDR3 covers 16 residues. CDR1 is MGHRA, CDR2 YSYEKL, per germline. Turning to this clone: Its antigen is undetermined.

Sorted populations were all over 98% pure. This clonotype was obtained from a man aged 18 to 29 in good health. The chain joins TRBV4-1 to TRBJ2-7; 8 bases match TRBD1. The specimen was naive CD4+ T cells from blood. CDR3 in DNA: TGCGCCAGCAGCCGGACGGACAGGGCCTCCCTCTACGAGCAGTACTTC. Protein sequence: CASSRTDRASLYEQYF.